The entry below describes one TCR beta chain. The CDR3 has 15 amino acids. V trimming: 3 bases; J trimming: 0 bases; junction bases outside the gene matches: 4. The germline V gene has CDR1 SNHLY and CDR2 FYNNEI. Repertoires were generated with immunoSEQ multiplex PCR, while TCRdb's copy carries only in-frame clones and drops some. This sample has about 300,000 clones, with 75% to 90% found just once. The entry originates in a study of blood T cell repertoires in COVID-19. The J gene is TRBJ2-7, the V gene TRBV2; TRBD1 aligns across 8 bases. This receptor was taken from a man aged 18 to 29 with active or convalescent COVID-19. Sample: peripheral blood. CDR3 DNA sequence: TGTGCCAGCAGTGAGGACAGGGCCCGCTCCTACGAGCAGTACTTC. It is translated as CASSEDRARSYEQYF. The entire variable domain, with the rest obtained from reference TRBV2 and TRBJ2-7, is as follows: EPEVTQTPSHQVTQMGQEVILRCVPISNHLYFYWYRQILGQKVEFLVSFYNNEISEKSEIFDDQFSVERPDGSNFTLKIRSTKLEDSAMYFCASSEDRARSYEQYFGPGTRLTVT.